The 32 T cell receptor beta chains given below trace back to one sample, sequenced in a study of Graves' ophthalmopathy and Graves' hyperthyroidism. Amplified material comprised TCR beta CDR3 regions derived from RNA transcripts. The authors performed first-round RT-PCR with HTBI primers and then a second-round multiplex PCR. MiXCR, applied by TCRdb to the multiplex PCR reads, yields one record per CDR3 protein. This table holds around 470,000 distinct CDR3 sequences, roughly 14% found once. The sequencing input was blood. The receptors were sampled from a woman in her 30s with Graves' ophthalmopathy.

This clonotype was detected only a few times. This chain links TRBV30 with TRBJ1-2, with D perhaps TRBD1 (6 bases). This CDR3 spans 12 amino acids. V gave up 5 bases and J gave up 6 bases, with 13 bases separating them. The germline gives CDR1 GTSNPN, CDR2 SVGIG (reference sequence). Here the CDR3 reads CAWELQGNGYTF. In DNA, the CDR3 is TGTGCCTGGGAACTTCAGGGGAATGGCTACACCTTC.

There are many counts of this clonotype. The chain combines TRBV7-3 with TRBJ2-7; D unclear. The V and J ends lost 2 bases and 6 bases respectively, with 8 bases between them. CDR3 length equals 12 residues. In germline, CDR1 is SGHTA, CDR2 FQGTGA. CDR3 in DNA: TGTGCCAGCAGCTTAGAAGTTGGCGAGCAGTACTTC. Translating gives CASSLEVGEQYF.

This clonotype has a count of ten or more. The chain carries TRBV5-1 and TRBJ1-1, with D possibly matching TRBD1 (6 bases). Trimming removed 4 bases from V and 1 base from J, with 11 bases in between. The CDR3 extends over 14 amino acids. Germline CDR1 SGHRS, CDR2 YFSETQ. DNA for the CDR3: TGCGCCAGCAGCCCGATGGGACAGAACACTGAAGCTTTCTTT. It yields the protein CASSPMGQNTEAFF.

This clonotype was seen repeatedly, ten times or more. The chain has TRBV9 and TRBJ2-5; D is possibly TRBD1 (6 bases). CDR1 is SGDLS and CDR2 is YYNGEE in the germline V gene. Trimming took 0 bases from V and 4 from J, leaving 25 bases between them. The CDR3 is 19 amino acids. CDR3 loop: CASSVGVDSGTSSLETQYF. The CDR3 nucleotides are TGTGCCAGCAGCGTAGGCGTCGATTCCGGGACATCTTCTTTAGAGACCCAGTACTTC.

At least ten counts were recorded for this clonotype. The CDR3 reads CASGLGQFEAFF. The CDR3 DNA is TGTGCTAGTGGTTTGGGACAGTTTGAAGCTTTCTTT. This chain uses TRBV12-5 with TRBJ1-1; a weak D match, TRBD1 (5 bases). Germline CDR1 reads LGHNT; CDR2 reads FRNRAP. The CDR3 covers 12 residues. Between the trimmed V and J ends, which lost 1 base and 7 bases, there was a span of 7 bases.

In its sample, this clonotype was seen a few times. The rearrangement joins TRBV4-2 to TRBJ2-6; no reliable D call. There are 14 residues in the CDR3. CDR1 is LGHNA, CDR2 YNFKEQ, per germline. Trimming stripped 2 bases from V and 4 bases from J, with 6 bases between. In nucleotides, the CDR3 is TGTGCCAGCAGCCAAATAGAAGGGGCCAACGTCCTGACTTTC. This encodes CASSQIEGANVLTF.

This clonotype was seen repeatedly, ten times or more. The DNA is omitted, as the CDR3 cannot be located on it reliably, and the CDR3 follows TCRdb's listing. This chain uses TRBV20-1 with TRBJ1-2; the D call TRBD1 from the table was never checked on the DNA. Germline lookup yields CDR1 DFQATT and CDR2 SNEGSKA (reference sequence). The CDR3 is 11 residues long, counting both termini. CDR3 in amino acids: CSTDRLYGCTF.

This clonotype has ten or more counts. The CDR3 bases are TGTGCCAGCATCTTGGAGGGCGGGGTGGGCAACGAGCAGTACTTC. Protein product: CASILEGGVGNEQYF. The rearrangement links TRBV6-1 to TRBJ2-7, with D possibly TRBD2 on 6 matching bases. CDR3 length equals 15 residues. Per germline, CDR1 MNHNS and CDR2 SASEGT. The germline V and J ends were trimmed by 7 bases and 5 bases, with 21 bases remaining between them.

This clonotype was recorded a few times. The chain combines TRBV24-1 with TRBJ2-5, with 8 bases that match TRBD1. Germline V lookup: CDR1 KGHDR, CDR2 SFDVKD. V lost 2 bases to trimming and J lost 5 bases; unmatched junction nucleotides: 6. This CDR3 spans 15 amino acids. The CDR3, as DNA: TGTGCCACCAGTGATTACAGGGGGAACGGGGAGACCCAGTACTTC. It specifies CATSDYRGNGETQYF.

This clonotype was recorded many times. V is TRBV7-9 and J is TRBJ1-2; D may be TRBD1 (6 bases). This CDR3 contains 13 residues. Per germline, CDR1 SEHNR and CDR2 FQNEAQ (reference sequence). V was cut by 3 bases and J by 8 bases, with 13 bases left in between. CDR3 DNA sequence: TGTGCCAGCAGCTTTGGGCCCCAGGGGGGCTACACCTTC. Translation: CASSFGPQGGYTF.

This clonotype was seen ten or more times. This chain uses TRBV7-2 with TRBJ2-7, with TRBD2 matching 14 bases. The V gene end was trimmed by 5 bases and the J gene end by 5 bases; junction bases not matched to a gene: 2. CDR1 is SGHTA, CDR2 FQGNSA, per germline. The CDR3 is 14 residues long. CDR3 in DNA: TGTGCCAGCAGCCTGACTAGCGGGAGGGACGAGCAGTACTTC. Its translation: CASSLTSGRDEQYF.

This clonotype was found many times. The CDR3 reads CATSDRQETQYF. CDR3 DNA sequence: TGTGCCACCAGTGATCGTCAAGAGACCCAGTACTTC. V is TRBV24-1 and J is TRBJ2-5; no reliable D call. Germline CDR1 is KGHDR and CDR2 is SFDVKD. V lost 3 bases and J 2 bases, leaving 3 bases between the germline ends. This CDR3 has 12 amino acids.

CDR3 in amino acids: CASSRDRAFEQYF. CDR3 sequence (DNA): TGTGCCAGCAGCCGGGACAGGGCTTTCGAGCAGTACTTC. This chain joins TRBV3-1 and TRBJ2-7; 9 nucleotides line up with TRBD1. Unmatched junction bases numbered 4, after V lost 4 bases and J lost 6 bases. Germline V gives CDR1 LGHDT, CDR2 YNNKEL (reference sequence). CDR3 length equals 13 residues.

This clonotype was observed at least ten times. The chain couples TRBV2 to TRBJ2-5, with TRBD1 as a possible D gene (6 bases). This CDR3 contains 13 residues. Trimming took 3 bases from V and 4 from J, leaving 9 bases between them. Germline loops: CDR1 SNHLY, CDR2 FYNNEI. This CDR3 is CASSDQGIETQYF. In DNA, the CDR3 is TGTGCCAGCAGTGACCAGGGGATAGAGACCCAGTACTTC.

This clonotype has ten or more counts. V and J are TRBV6-1 and TRBJ1-5, with 7 bases identical to TRBD1. There are 15 residues in the CDR3. Germline CDR1 MNHNS, CDR2 SASEGT. With 2 bases clipped from V and 4 bases from J, the junction kept 5 bases outside the gene matches. The CDR3 region has the DNA TGTGCCAGCAGTGAAATAGCAGGGGGAAATCAGCCCCAGCATTTT. It is translated as CASSEIAGGNQPQHF.

This clonotype occurred many times. This chain links TRBV20-1 with TRBJ2-7; 7 bases agree with TRBD1. J was trimmed by 3 bases and V by 3 bases; bases with no gene match: 5. CDR1 and CDR2 (germline): DFQATT, SNEGSKA (reference sequence). The CDR3 is 13 residues long. The CDR3 here is CSASEGAGYEQYF. The CDR3 DNA reads as TGCAGTGCTAGCGAGGGGGCTGGCTACGAGCAGTACTTC.

This clonotype came up many times. The V gene is TRBV12-3 or TRBV12-4, the J gene TRBJ1-6, with a possible D match to TRBD1 (5 bases). This CDR3 region has 16 residues. Trimming took 3 bases from V and 0 from J, leaving 9 bases between them. The CDR3 sequence: CASSFKGSSYNSPLHF. CDR3 in DNA: TGTGCCAGCAGTTTTAAGGGGAGCTCCTATAATTCACCCCTCCACTTT.

This clonotype was detected many times. This chain uses TRBV15 with TRBJ2-5; perhaps D is TRBD1 or TRBD2 (7 bases each). Trimming pared 5 bases from V and 3 bases from J, leaving 16 bases between. In germline, CDR1 is LNHNV, CDR2 YYDKDF (reference sequence). The CDR3 length is 15 residues. In DNA form, the CDR3 reads TGTGCCACCAGCCCCCGACAGGGAGGGAAAGAGACCCAGTACTTC. Translation gives CATSPRQGGKETQYF.

This clonotype was seen repeatedly, ten times or more. The J gene is TRBJ1-2, the V gene TRBV4-1; the match to TRBD1 covers 9 bases. CDR1 is MGHRA and CDR2 is YSYEKL in the germline V gene. The CDR3 totals 16 residues. V was pared by 2 bases and J by 6 bases, with 10 bases of the junction left unmatched. CDR3: CASSQWGTGGRDGYTF. The CDR3 DNA sequence: TGCGCCAGCAGCCAATGGGGAACAGGGGGCCGAGATGGCTACACCTTC.

At least ten counts were recorded for this clonotype. The V call is TRBV6-2 or TRBV6-3, the J call TRBJ2-2; D may be TRBD1 (6 bases). Germline V gives CDR1 MNHEY, CDR2 SVGEGT. This CDR3 has 14 residues. The ends were cut back, 6 bases at V and 3 bases at J, with 11 bases in the middle. CDR3 sequence (DNA): TGTGCCAGCAGCTCACAGGGAGACACCGGGGAGCTGTTTTTT. This codes for CASSSQGDTGELFF.

V and J are TRBV4-2 and TRBJ2-5, with D maybe TRBD2 (6 bases). CDR3 length equals 16 residues. The germline V gene has CDR1 LGHNA and CDR2 YNFKEQ. The V and J ends lost 1 base and 0 bases respectively, with 12 bases between them. CDR3 region: CASSQGARDYQETQYF. In nucleotides, the CDR3 is TGTGCCAGCAGCCAAGGGGCCCGGGACTACCAAGAGACCCAGTACTTC.

This clonotype was seen ten or more times. J is TRBJ2-7 and V is TRBV19; D gene uncertain. Trimming left V 5 bases short and J 0 bases short, with 8 bases between. CDR3 length: 13 residues. Per germline, CDR1 LNHDA and CDR2 SQIVND (reference sequence). The CDR3 DNA sequence: TGTGCCAGTAGTCATGGGCCCTCCTACGAGCAGTACTTC. It translates to CASSHGPSYEQYF.

This clonotype was detected ten times or more. V and J are TRBV6-1 and TRBJ1-6, with D possibly being TRBD1 (6 bases). The germline gives CDR1 MNHNS, CDR2 SASEGT. The V gene lost 5 bases and the J gene lost 9 bases, with 11 bases spanning the gap. The CDR3 extends over 13 amino acids. The CDR3 DNA sequence: TGTGCCAGCAGTACAACAGGGAGTTCACCCCTCCACTTT. It codes for CASSTTGSSPLHF.

At least ten counts were recorded for this clonotype. This CDR3 reads CASSVRRGRGTQYF. The CDR3 region has the DNA TGTGCCAGCAGTGTCCGGAGGGGGCGAGGGACCCAGTACTTC. The rearrangement links TRBV28 to TRBJ2-5, with a possible D match to TRBD1 (7 bases). This CDR3 comprises 14 residues. Trimming pared 5 bases from V and 7 bases from J, leaving 17 bases between. Germline CDR1 reads MDHEN; CDR2 reads SYDVKM.

There are a few counts of this clonotype. This clone may be a read error of a much larger clone one base away. V usage is TRBV18 and J usage is TRBJ2-7, with 10 positions matching TRBD2. This CDR3 spans 15 amino acids. The germline V gene has CDR1 KGHSH and CDR2 LQKENI. Trimming cost V 4 bases and J 7 bases; bases outside gene matches: 10. CDR3 amino acids: CASSLKGLAGVEQYF. The CDR3 DNA reads as TGTGCCAGCTCACTAAAGGGGCTAGCGGGAGTTGAGCAGTACTTC. Full variable domain (rest looked up from reference TRBV18 and TRBJ2-7): NAGVMQNPRHLVRRRGQEARLRCSPMKGHSHVYWYRQLPEEGLKFMVYLQKENIIDESGMPKERFSAEFPKEGPSILRIQQVVRGDSAAYFCASSLKGLAGVEQYFGPGTRLTVT.

There are many counts of this clonotype. J is TRBJ2-7 and V is TRBV7-2, with a possible D match to TRBD1 (5 bases). CDR1 and CDR2 (germline): SGHTA, FQGNSA. The germline V and J ends were trimmed by 6 bases and 4 bases, with 13 bases remaining between them. The CDR3 is 13 residues long. CDR3 DNA: TGTGCCAGCAGTCGTAGTAGGGGATACGAGCAGTACTTC. Encoded protein: CASSRSRGYEQYF.

This clonotype occurred many times. The chain has TRBV28 and TRBJ1-5; TRBD1 matches 10 bases. The CDR3 length is 16 residues. V shed 3 bases, J shed 6 bases, and the junction held 8 bases outside the gene matches. From germline, CDR1 is MDHEN and CDR2 SYDVKM. DNA of the CDR3: TGTGCCAGCAGTTTCTTTGGGACAGGGGTCAGTCAGCCCCAGCATTTT. The encoded protein is CASSFFGTGVSQPQHF.

This clonotype was recorded at least ten times. The chain recombines TRBV28 with TRBJ1-2; no firm D call. The CDR3 covers 13 residues. V gave up 6 bases and J gave up 1 base, with 9 bases separating them. Looked up from germline, CDR1 is MDHEN and CDR2 is SYDVKM. The DNA for the CDR3 is TGTGCCAGCAGCCCCCCCGATAACTATGGCTACACCTTC. It codes for CASSPPDNYGYTF.

This clonotype was found many times. The CDR3 nucleotides are TGCAGCTATCTAATGGGCACTGAAGCTTTCTTT. As protein: CSYLMGTEAFF. The chain combines TRBV29-1 with TRBJ1-1; no reliable D call. The CDR3 extends over 11 amino acids. V was shortened by 8 bases and J by 4 bases, with 11 bases between the two germline ends. In germline, CDR1 is SQVTM, CDR2 ANQGSEA.

This clonotype was counted only a few times. The chain uses TRBV12-3 or TRBV12-4 and TRBJ2-7, with TRBD1 matching over 7 bases. CDR3 length: 13 residues. V was clipped by 6 bases and J by 7 bases; unmatched bases: 9. CDR3 bases: TGTGCCAGCAGCCCTTTGACAGGGTATGAGCAGTACTTC. It encodes CASSPLTGYEQYF.

Ten or more counts support this clonotype. V is TRBV19 and J is TRBJ2-5, with TRBD1 matching 7 bases. The J segment lost 3 bases and the V segment lost 4 bases, leaving 11 bases of the junction unmatched. This CDR3 is 16 amino acids long. Germline V CDR1 and CDR2: LNHDA, SQIVND (reference sequence). CDR3 protein: CASSKPRQGPEETQYF. The CDR3 DNA follows: TGTGCCAGTAGTAAACCACGACAGGGTCCCGAAGAGACCCAGTACTTC.

This clonotype was seen many times. The chain combines TRBV7-2 with TRBJ2-7, with D possibly matching TRBD2 (6 bases). With 3 bases removed from V and 4 bases from J, the gap between germline ends came to 16 bases. This CDR3 is built from 15 residues. CDR1 SGHTA and CDR2 FQGNSA come from the germline V gene. Here the CDR3 reads CASSLLFGGPYEQYF. CDR3 sequence (DNA): TGTGCCAGCAGCTTGCTATTTGGAGGGCCGTACGAGCAGTACTTC.